Presented here are 18 T cell receptor beta chains from one specimen sequenced in a study of OX40 agonist ivuxolimab in advanced cancers. Data came from immunoSEQ multiplex PCR; TCRdb stores just in-frame clones and leaves some out. The sample consists of more than 50,000 clones, over 80% of them appearing once. This specimen was CD4+ or CD8+ T cells sorted from blood, taken in a trial of the OX40 agonist ivuxolimab. The receptors originated from an adult with an advanced solid tumor such as melanoma, head and neck, liver or kidney cancer.

This chain uses TRBV5-4 with TRBJ2-7, with 9 bases lining up with TRBD1. Looked up from germline, CDR1 is SGHNT and CDR2 is YYREEE (reference sequence). The length of the CDR3 is 17 residues. The V segment lost 1 base and the J segment 2 bases; nucleotides outside the gene matches: 10. CDR3 in DNA: TGTGCCAGCAGCTTGAGACAGGGGGGGCTCAATCCCTACGAGCAGTACTTC. Translating it yields CASSLRQGGLNPYEQYF.

The J gene is TRBJ1-1, the V gene TRBV11-1; TRBD1 agrees at 8 bases. V dropped 1 base and J dropped 4; count of bases not matched to a gene: 11. Germline CDR1 is SGHAT and CDR2 is FQDESV (reference sequence). This CDR3 contains 17 residues. The chain's CDR3 is CASSLGYAGGEFTEAFF. The DNA for the CDR3 is TGTGCCAGCAGCTTAGGGTACGCAGGGGGCGAGTTCACTGAAGCTTTCTTT.

The rearrangement joins TRBV2 to TRBJ1-6; D gene unclear. There are 17 residues in the CDR3. Germline V lookup: CDR1 SNHLY, CDR2 FYNNEI. Between the trimmed V and J ends, which lost 6 bases and 7 bases, there was a span of 22 bases. The CDR3 here is CASSEGDREPANSPLHF. The CDR3 DNA reads as TGTGCCAGCAGCGAGGGAGACCGGGAGCCAGCCAATTCACCCCTCCACTTT.

V is TRBV19 and J is TRBJ2-7; 8 bases agree with TRBD2. The CDR3 loop spans 16 amino acids. The germline gives CDR1 LNHDA, CDR2 SQIVND (reference sequence). V trimming: 0 bases; J trimming: 0 bases; junction bases outside the gene matches: 4. CDR3 protein: CASSIDTGGSSYEQYF. CDR3 DNA: TGTGCCAGTAGTATAGACACGGGAGGGTCCTCCTACGAGCAGTACTTC.

The CDR3 nucleotides read TGTGCCAGCAGTCCTTCCCTACAGACCTATAATGAAAAACTGTTTTTT. Translation gives CASSPSLQTYNEKLFF. The V call is TRBV27, the J call TRBJ1-4, with unresolved D. Germline-derived CDR1 and CDR2 are MNHEY and SMNVEV (reference sequence). The germline V and J ends were trimmed by 5 bases and 4 bases, with 17 bases remaining between them. The CDR3 loop spans 16 amino acids.

The V and J genes are TRBV28 and TRBJ2-3; 10 nucleotides align to TRBD2. V lost 6 bases and J lost 0; bases outside the gene matches: 3. The CDR3 runs to 15 residues. Per germline, CDR1 MDHEN and CDR2 SYDVKM. CDR3 sequence reads: CASSLLAGSTDTQYF. DNA of the CDR3: TGTGCCAGCAGCCTACTAGCGGGAAGCACAGATACGCAGTATTTT.

The V call is TRBV9, the J call TRBJ2-7; TRBD2 might be the D (6 bases). Trimming pared 4 bases from V and 5 bases from J, leaving 16 bases between. The CDR3 contains 14 residues. Germline V gene sequence: CDR1 SGDLS, CDR2 YYNGEE. The CDR3 DNA follows: TGTGCCAGCAGCTCAACTAGCTCTCTAAACGAGCAGTACTTC. This sequence encodes CASSSTSSLNEQYF.

V gene TRBV7-2 combines with J gene TRBJ1-5, with 7 bases lining up with TRBD1. The V gene end was trimmed by 4 bases and the J gene end by 4 bases; junction bases not matched to a gene: 1. There are 13 residues in the CDR3. The germline gives CDR1 SGHTA, CDR2 FQGNSA. The CDR3 protein is CASSSQGNQPQHF. The CDR3 DNA follows: TGTGCCAGCAGCTCACAGGGGAATCAGCCCCAGCATTTT.

This clone was detected once. The chain uses TRBV7-6 and TRBJ2-1; D is unresolved. CDR3 length equals 12 residues. V was clipped by 7 bases and J by 8 bases, with 12 bases between them. Germline V gene data show CDR1 as SGHVS and CDR2 as FNYEAQ. The chain's CDR3 is CASTLAGDEQFF. CDR3 coding DNA: TGTGCCAGCACATTAGCCGGCGATGAGCAGTTCTTC. The full variable domain, completed using reference TRBV7-6 and TRBJ2-1, is GAGVSQSPRYKVTKRGQDVALRCDPISGHVSLYWYRQALGQGPEFLTYFNYEAQQDKSGLPNDRFSAERPEGSISTLTIQRTEQRDSAMYRCASTLAGDEQFFGPGTRLTVL.

Concerning this clone itself: Other DNA sequences within the sample encode an identical CDR3. This chain links TRBV18 with TRBJ2-5, with D possibly being TRBD1 (6 bases). In germline, CDR1 is KGHSH, CDR2 LQKENI. Trimming cost V 2 bases and J 3 bases, with 13 bases left between them. The CDR3 loop spans 15 amino acids. CDR3 region: CASSPSAGAEETQYF. The CDR3 DNA sequence: TGTGCCAGCTCACCAAGTGCAGGGGCGGAAGAGACCCAGTACTTC.

The rearrangement links TRBV5-4 to TRBJ2-7; no clear D gene. This CDR3 is built from 13 residues. Per germline, CDR1 SGHNT and CDR2 YYREEE (reference sequence). V gave up 1 base and J gave up 6 bases, with 11 bases separating them. The CDR3: CASSLMGSAEQYF. The CDR3 nucleotides read TGTGCCAGCAGCTTGATGGGATCCGCCGAGCAGTACTTC.

This clone was counted a single time. The conserved closing phenylalanine or tryptophan is absent in this CDR3, likely reflecting a read error. Because the CDR3's place on the DNA is in doubt, the DNA is left out and the CDR3 is given as listed by TCRdb. The CDR3 sequence: CSAGTGNGYLL. V gene TRBV20-1 combines with J gene TRBJ2-7; the D call in the table, TRBD1, was not verified against the DNA. Germline V gene sequence: CDR1 DFQATT, CDR2 SNEGSKA (reference sequence). The CDR3 extends over 11 residues, inclusive of both ends.

In its sample, this clone was seen a few times. J is TRBJ1-2 and V is TRBV6-5; perhaps TRBD1 as D (6 bases). The CDR3 runs to 11 residues. V lost 5 bases and J lost 8, with 9 bases in between. Germline values: CDR1 MNHEY, CDR2 SVGAGI. This CDR3 reads CASSDGGGYTF. CDR3 nucleotide sequence: TGTGCCAGCAGTGATGGGGGCGGCTACACCTTC.

The V gene is TRBV7-9, the J gene TRBJ2-5, with TRBD1 matching 8 bases. Germline values: CDR1 SEHNR, CDR2 FQNEAQ (reference sequence). The V segment lost 5 bases and the J segment 5 bases; nucleotides outside the gene matches: 10. CDR3 size: 15 residues. The CDR3 is CASSGQDRAEETQYF. CDR3 nucleotide sequence: TGTGCCAGCAGCGGACAGGACAGGGCAGAGGAGACCCAGTACTTC.

This clone was recorded once. The chain recombines TRBV6-6 with TRBJ2-1, with 10 bases fitting TRBD2. After removal of 4 bases from V and 2 bases from J, the junction contained 5 bases not matched to a gene. This CDR3 region has 16 residues. Germline V lookup: CDR1 MNHNY, CDR2 SVGAGI (reference sequence). In nucleotides, the CDR3 is TGTGCCAGCAGTTCATTCGGGACTAGCGCCTACAATGAGCAGTTCTTC. Amino acid sequence: CASSSFGTSAYNEQFF.

In nucleotides, the CDR3 is TGCAGTGCTAGAGTAGGAGGTGAAGCTTTCTTT. It codes for CSARVGGEAFF. This sequence joins TRBV20-1 and TRBJ1-1; the D is unclear. Trimming took 1 base from V and 7 from J, leaving 7 bases between them. CDR3 length: 11 residues. The germline CDR1 and CDR2 sequences are DFQATT and SNEGSKA (reference sequence).

The chain recombines TRBV19 with TRBJ2-7, with unresolved D. From germline, CDR1 is LNHDA and CDR2 SQIVND (reference sequence). The CDR3 has 17 residues. V was pared by 5 bases and J by 0 bases, with 20 bases between. This CDR3 is CASSWGTLNTGSYEQYF. In DNA form, the CDR3 reads TGTGCCAGTAGTTGGGGTACATTAAACACGGGCTCCTACGAGCAGTACTTC.

In its sample, this clone was seen once. As DNA, the CDR3 is TGTGCCAGCAGCGATGACCAGTACCAAGAGACCCAGTACTTC. Its protein product is CASSDDQYQETQYF. V gene TRBV7-9 combines with J gene TRBJ2-5; D not resolved. Germline assignment: CDR1 SEHNR and CDR2 FQNEAQ (reference sequence). CDR3 length: 14 residues. V gave up 5 bases and J gave up 0 bases, with 10 bases separating them.